The sequence of this T cell receptor (beta chain) was determined in a study of CXCR3-negative and CXCR3-positive naive CD8 T cells. Study results and limitations: TRB CDR3 hydrophobicity was greater in CXCR3-positive naive cells than in CXCR3-negative naive cells. Sequencing showed both naive subsets with comparably high diversity, and memory CD8+ cells much lower.

TRB cDNA was prepared as libraries by UMI-labeled 5' RACE. TCRdb reprocessed the 5' RACE reads, with one entry per CDR3 protein and no DNA. This sample's clone table lists 100,000 to 150,000 distinct CDR3 sequences. As for this clonotype: What it binds is not known.

The CDR3 length is 17 residues. In germline, CDR1 is MNHEY, CDR2 SMNVEV (reference sequence). Sequencing input: naive CXCR3- CD8+ T cells from blood. Subset given: CD45RO-CCR7+CD27+CD95- naive CD8+ T cells lacking CXCR3 (TNR3-). The chain employs TRBV27 and TRBJ1-1; TCRdb's assignment of TRBD1 cannot be checked, as there is no DNA. This TCR derives from a human donor in good health. Some clones in this sample may be carry-over from other donors' samples. This CDR3 reads CASSLGPRRTGSTEAFF.